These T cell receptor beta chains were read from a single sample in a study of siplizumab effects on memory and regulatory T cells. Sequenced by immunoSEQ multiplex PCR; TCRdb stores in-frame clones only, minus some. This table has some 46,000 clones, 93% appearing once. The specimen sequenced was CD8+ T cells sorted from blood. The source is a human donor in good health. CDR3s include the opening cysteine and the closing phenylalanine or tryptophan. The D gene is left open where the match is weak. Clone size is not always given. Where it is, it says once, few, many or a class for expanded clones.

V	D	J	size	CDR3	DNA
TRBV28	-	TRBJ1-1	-	CASSFGRREAFF	TGTGCCAGCAGTTTTGGGCGGCGCGAAGCTTTCTTT
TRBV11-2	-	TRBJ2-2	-	CASSLFGTHGAGELFF	TGTGCCAGCAGCTTATTCGGCACCCATGGGGCCGGGGAGCTGTTTTTT
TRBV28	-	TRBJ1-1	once	CASSTPQGYDTEAFF	TGTGCCAGCAGTACCCCTCAGGGGTACGACACTGAAGCTTTCTTT
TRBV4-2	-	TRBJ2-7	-	CASSQDVAQGEDEQYF	TGTGCCAGCAGCCAAGATGTAGCACAGGGTGAGGACGAGCAGTACTTC
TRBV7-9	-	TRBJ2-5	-	CASSLRTRETQYF	TGTGCCAGCAGCTTGCGGACGAGGGAGACCCAGTACTTC
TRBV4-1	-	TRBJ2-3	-	CASSQGSAGLVNTQYF	TGCGCCAGCAGCCAAGGCTCGGCGGGGTTAGTAAATACGCAGTATTTT
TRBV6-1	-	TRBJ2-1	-	CASSEVPIEQFF	TGTGCCAGCAGTGAAGTCCCCATTGAGCAGTTCTTC
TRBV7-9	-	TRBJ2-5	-	CASSLDIRFGETQYF	TGTGCCAGCAGCTTAGATATTCGGTTTGGGGAGACCCAGTACTTC
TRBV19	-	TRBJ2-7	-	CASSKQLTSYEQYF	TGTGCCAGTAGTAAACAACTAACCAGCTACGAGCAGTACTTC
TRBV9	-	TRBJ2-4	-	CASSATPNIQYF	TGTGCCAGCAGCGCCACCCCAAACATTCAGTACTTC
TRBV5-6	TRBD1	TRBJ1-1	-	CASGEGGEAFF	TGTGCCAGCGGGGAAGGGGGCGAAGCTTTCTTT
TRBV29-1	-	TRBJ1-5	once	CSVVYLGLNQPQHF	TGCAGCGTTGTCTATCTCGGGTTGAATCAGCCCCAGCATTTT
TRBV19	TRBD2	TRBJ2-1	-	CASSRAGGFYNEQFF	TGTGCCAGTAGTAGGGCGGGGGGATTCTACAATGAGCAGTTCTTC
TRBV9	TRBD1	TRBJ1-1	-	CASSVEYTGGSTEAFF	TGTGCCAGCAGCGTAGAATACACAGGGGGGTCCACTGAAGCTTTCTTT
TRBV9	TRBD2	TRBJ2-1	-	CASSVGWVAGFEQFF	TGTGCCAGCAGCGTAGGTTGGGTAGCGGGATTTGAGCAGTTCTTC
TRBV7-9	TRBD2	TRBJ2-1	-	CASSSPSGNYNEQFF	TGTGCCAGCAGCTCTCCTAGCGGGAATTACAATGAGCAGTTCTTC
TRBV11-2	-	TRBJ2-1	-	CASSLVRGLVLEQFF	TGTGCCAGCAGCTTAGTGAGGGGTCTAGTGCTTGAGCAGTTCTTC
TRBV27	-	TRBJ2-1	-	CASSLFGQSSYNEQFF	TGTGCCAGCAGTTTATTCGGACAGAGCTCCTACAATGAGCAGTTCTTC
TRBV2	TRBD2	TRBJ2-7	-	CASSGWTSGVPVYEQYF	TGTGCCAGCAGTGGATGGACTAGCGGGGTACCTGTCTACGAGCAGTACTTC
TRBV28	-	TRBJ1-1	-	CASSSSPWSLNTEAFF	TGTGCCAGCAGTTCCTCGCCGTGGTCTCTCAACACTGAAGCTTTCTTT
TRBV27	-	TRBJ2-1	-	CASRYLVTGRNEQFF	TGTGCCAGCAGGTACCTTGTAACAGGTCGGAATGAGCAGTTCTTC
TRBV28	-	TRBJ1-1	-	CASSLRGRHMNTEAFF	TGTGCCAGCAGTTTAAGGGGCCGGCACATGAACACTGAAGCTTTCTTT
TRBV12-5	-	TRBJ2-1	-	CASRTGNEQFF	TGTGCTAGTAGAACCGGCAATGAGCAGTTCTTC
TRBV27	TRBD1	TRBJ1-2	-	CASSIGTGARGYTF	TGTGCCAGCAGTATCGGGACAGGGGCTCGGGGCTACACCTTC
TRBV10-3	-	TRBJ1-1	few	CAISESTEAFF	TGTGCCATCAGTGAGTCAACTGAAGCTTTCTTT
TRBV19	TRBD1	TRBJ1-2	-	CASSPHRDRLYGYTF	TGTGCCAGTAGCCCCCACCGGGACAGGCTATATGGCTACACCTTC
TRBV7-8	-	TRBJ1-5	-	CASSLALRGVQPQHF	TGTGCCAGCAGCTTAGCGCTTCGGGGAGTTCAGCCCCAGCATTTT
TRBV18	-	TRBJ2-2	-	CASEDMGNTGELFF	TGTGCCAGCGAGGACATGGGAAACACCGGGGAGCTGTTTTTT
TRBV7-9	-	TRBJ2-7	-	CASSFAPDEQYF	TGTGCCAGCAGCTTTGCCCCGGACGAGCAGTACTTC
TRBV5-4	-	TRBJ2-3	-	CASSSPDGASTDTQYF	TGTGCCAGCAGCTCCCCGGACGGCGCTAGCACAGATACGCAGTATTTT
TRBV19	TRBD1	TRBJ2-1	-	CASSAGTGGSYNEQFF	TGTGCCAGTAGTGCAGGGACAGGCGGCTCCTACAATGAGCAGTTCTTC
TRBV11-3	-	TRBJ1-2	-	CASSLTKSTPRGANYGYTF	TGTGCCAGCAGCTTAACTAAATCCACACCCCGAGGTGCGAACTATGGCTACACCTTC
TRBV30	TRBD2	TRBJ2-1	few	CAWGDYLTHNEQFF	TGTGCCTGGGGGGACTACCTGACCCACAATGAGCAGTTCTTC
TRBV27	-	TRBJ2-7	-	CASSLASDPGLSVGVSYEQYF	TGTGCCAGCAGTTTAGCATCCGATCCAGGGCTATCCGTGGGCGTTTCCTACGAGCAGTACTTC
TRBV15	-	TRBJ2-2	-	CATSSRGLPNTGELFF	TGTGCCACCAGCAGTAGGGGACTTCCTAACACCGGGGAGCTGTTTTTT
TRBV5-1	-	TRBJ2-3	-	CASRLSADTQYF	TGCGCCAGCAGACTTTCTGCAGATACGCAGTATTTT
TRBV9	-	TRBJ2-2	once	CASSAYTTENTGELFF	TGTGCCAGCAGCGCCTATACGACAGAAAACACCGGGGAGCTGTTTTTT
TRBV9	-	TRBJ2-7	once	CASSPVGSSYEQYF	TGTGCCAGCAGCCCAGTCGGGAGCTCCTACGAGCAGTACTTC
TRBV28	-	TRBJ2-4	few	CASSFRLAKNIQYF	TGTGCCAGCAGTTTTAGGCTAGCCAAAAACATTCAGTACTTC
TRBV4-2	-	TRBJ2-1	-	CASSQEGTEYNEQFF	TGTGCCAGCAGCCAAGAAGGGACGGAATACAATGAGCAGTTCTTC
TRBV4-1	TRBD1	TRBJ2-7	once	CASSQDPGQGYEQYF	TGCGCCAGCAGCCAAGACCCGGGACAGGGATACGAGCAGTACTTC
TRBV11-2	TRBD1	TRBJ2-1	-	CASSSDTGARRNEQFF	TGTGCCAGCAGTTCAGACACAGGGGCCCGAAGGAATGAGCAGTTCTTC
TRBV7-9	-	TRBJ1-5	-	CASSNSPSNQPQHF	TGTGCCAGCAGCAATAGTCCCAGCAATCAGCCCCAGCATTTT
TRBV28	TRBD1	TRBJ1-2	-	CASSPRTGGNYGYTF	TGTGCCAGCAGTCCTCGGACAGGGGGTAACTATGGCTACACCTTC
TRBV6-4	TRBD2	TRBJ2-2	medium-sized	CASSSGRDTGELFF	TGTGCCAGCAGTAGCGGGAGGGACACCGGGGAGCTGTTTTTT
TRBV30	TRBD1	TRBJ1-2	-	CAWSAPFLDRGRDYGYTF	TGTGCCTGGAGTGCCCCTTTCCTGGACAGGGGGCGTGACTATGGCTACACCTTC
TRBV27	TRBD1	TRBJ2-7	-	CASSLRDSAYEQYF	TGTGCCAGCTCGCTACGGGACAGTGCATACGAGCAGTACTTC
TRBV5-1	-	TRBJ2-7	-	CASSLAASTYEQYF	TGCGCCAGCAGCTTGGCGGCCAGTACCTACGAGCAGTACTTC
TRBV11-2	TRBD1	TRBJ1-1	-	CASSLVTGVNTEAFF	TGTGCCAGCAGCTTAGTTACAGGGGTGAACACTGAAGCTTTCTTT
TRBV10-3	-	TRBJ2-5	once	CATSEEETQYF	TGTGCCACCAGTGAGGAGGAGACCCAGTACTTC
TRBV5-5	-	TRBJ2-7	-	CASSLTVSYEQYF	TGTGCCAGCAGCCTTACAGTCTCCTACGAGCAGTACTTC
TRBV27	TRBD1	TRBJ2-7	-	CASSRRDRGEQYF	TGTGCCAGCAGTCGACGGGACAGGGGCGAGCAGTACTTC
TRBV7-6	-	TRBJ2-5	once	CASSLGLYQETQYF	TGTGCCAGCAGCTTAGGTCTGTACCAAGAGACCCAGTACTTC
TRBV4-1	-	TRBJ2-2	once	CASSQGIAGQGRAGELFF	TGCGCCAGCAGCCAGGGAATAGCGGGACAGGGTCGCGCCGGGGAGCTGTTTTTT
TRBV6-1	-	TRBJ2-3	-	CAIALDSTDTQYF	TGTGCCATCGCGCTAGACTCCACAGATACGCAGTATTTT
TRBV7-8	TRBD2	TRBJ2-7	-	CASSLVGLAGEQYF	TGTGCCAGCAGCTTAGTCGGTCTAGCGGGCGAGCAGTACTTC